These 3 T cell receptor beta chains were all obtained from the same sample, sequenced in a study of T cells expressing NK-cell markers. From its re-call of the 5' RACE reads, TCRdb lists each CDR3 protein once, without DNA. The table lists 350,000 to 400,000 distinct CDR3 sequences. The material sequenced was blood T cells: a sorted CD56 or NKG2C T cell subset, CD4+ or CD8+ T cells, or bulk PBMC T cells (not recorded which). The receptor set was obtained from a woman aged 45-59 years in good health.

The chain carries TRBV5-1 and TRBJ2-7; lacking DNA, the TRBD1 call made by TCRdb goes unchecked. Germline V lookup: CDR1 SGHRS, CDR2 YFSETQ. The CDR3 runs 12 residues. This chain's CDR3 is CASARYNYEQYF.

The chain uses TRBV4-1 and TRBJ2-7; the D call of TRBD1 rests on TCRdb alone, since no DNA is present to check it. The germline V gene has CDR1 MGHRA and CDR2 YSYEKL. CDR3 size: 13 residues. The CDR3 loop reads CASTPPGSDEQYF.

This chain connects TRBV19 to TRBJ1-1; the D call of TRBD1 rests on TCRdb alone, since no DNA is present to check it. CDR3 size: 14 residues. Germline loops: CDR1 LNHDA, CDR2 SQIVND (reference sequence). The CDR3 here is CASSAGQQNTEAFF.